A single sample gave rise to the 3 T cell receptor beta chains below, sequenced in a study of T cell changes during pregnancy in multiple sclerosis. Repertoires were generated with immunoSEQ multiplex PCR, while TCRdb's copy carries only in-frame clones and drops some. The table records about 20,000 clones, less than 90% of them present only once. The sequencing used CD8+ T cells from peripheral blood mononuclear cells, collected in the third trimester of pregnancy. All receptors come from a female donor in good health, enrolled as a control in a pregnancy study.

The chain links TRBV28 to TRBJ2-5; TRBD2 might be the D (5 bases). This CDR3 region has 16 residues. V dropped 5 bases and J dropped 4 bases, with 20 bases sitting between them. Per the germline V gene, CDR1 is MDHEN and CDR2 is SYDVKM. CDR3 coding DNA: TGTGCCAGCAGTCCCCCCAACGCACTAGACTTAGAGACCCAGTACTTC. This encodes CASSPPNALDLETQYF.

In this sample, this clone turned up a few times. The rearrangement uses TRBV6-6 and TRBJ1-5; no reliable D call. The V end was cut by 4 bases, the J end by 1 base, with 8 bases between. CDR3 length equals 14 residues. Per germline, CDR1 MNHNY and CDR2 SVGAGI (reference sequence). The CDR3 reads CASSLLGSNQPQHF. CDR3 bases: TGTGCCAGCAGTTTACTAGGAAGCAATCAGCCCCAGCATTTT.

Notes on this clone: The conserved phenylalanine or tryptophan normally closing the CDR3 is absent here, so this likely arose from a read error. The rearrangement links TRBV28 to TRBJ1-1, with D possibly being TRBD1 (5 bases). The V end was cut by 4 bases, the J end by 4 bases, with 10 bases between. The CDR3 runs to 13 residues. Germline V gene sequence: CDR1 MDHEN, CDR2 SYDVKM. The CDR3 DNA follows: TGTGCCAGCAGTTGGGACTTGGGCACTGAAGCTTTCCTT. Amino acids: CASSWDLGTEAFL.